This TCR beta chain was sequenced for a study of blood T cell repertoires in COVID-19. Across the whole study: The samples span acute and convalescent COVID-19 from the United States, Italy and Spain.

In the original processing: Counts of nucleated cells, estimated from reference gene primer amplification, were obtained. Profiling relied on immunoSEQ multiplex PCR, and the TCRdb table lists in-frame clones only, not all of them. V and J calls and clone size are as listed in that table; D and trimming were resolved from the DNA. Altogether roughly 120,000 clones are present, more than 75% being singletons, with the ten largest covering around 3.6%. V gave up 9 bases and J gave up 11 bases, with 20 bases separating them. There are 13 residues in the CDR3. From germline, CDR1 is LGHDT and CDR2 YNNKEL (reference sequence).

The chain carries TRBV3-1 (or the pseudogene TRBV3-2) and TRBJ2-4, with D maybe TRBD1 (5 bases). The receptor was derived from a man aged 50-60 years with active COVID-19. Material for sequencing was peripheral blood. The CDR3 here is CARGKGSPPLQYF. In DNA form, the CDR3 reads TGTGCCAGAGGGAAGGGGTCCCCCCCCCTTCAGTACTTC.